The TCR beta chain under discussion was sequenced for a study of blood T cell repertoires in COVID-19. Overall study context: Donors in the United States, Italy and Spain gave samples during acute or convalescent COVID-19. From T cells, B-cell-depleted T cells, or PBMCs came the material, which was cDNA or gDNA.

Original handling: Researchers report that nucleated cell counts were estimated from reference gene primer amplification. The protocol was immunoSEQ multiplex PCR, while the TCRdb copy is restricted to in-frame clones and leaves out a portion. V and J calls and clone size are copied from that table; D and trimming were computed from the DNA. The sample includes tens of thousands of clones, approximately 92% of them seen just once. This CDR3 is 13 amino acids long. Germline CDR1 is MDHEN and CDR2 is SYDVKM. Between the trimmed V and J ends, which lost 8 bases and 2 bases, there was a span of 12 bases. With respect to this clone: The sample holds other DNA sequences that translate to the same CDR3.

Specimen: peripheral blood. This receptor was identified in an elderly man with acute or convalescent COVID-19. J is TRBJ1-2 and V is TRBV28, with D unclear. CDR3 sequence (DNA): TGTGCCAGCTCCCCAACCGGGAACTATGGCTACACCTTC. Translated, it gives CASSPTGNYGYTF.